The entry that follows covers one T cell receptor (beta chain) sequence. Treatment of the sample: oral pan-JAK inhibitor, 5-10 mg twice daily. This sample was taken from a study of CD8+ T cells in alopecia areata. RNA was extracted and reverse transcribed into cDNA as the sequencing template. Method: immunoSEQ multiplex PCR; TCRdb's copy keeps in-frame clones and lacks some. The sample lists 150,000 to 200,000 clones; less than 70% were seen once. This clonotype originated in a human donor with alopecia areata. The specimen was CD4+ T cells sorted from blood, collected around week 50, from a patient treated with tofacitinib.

CDR3 bases: TGTGCCAGCAGTTTCGTCGGGACAGCCTCCTACGAGCAGTACTTC. Translated: CASSFVGTASYEQYF. The chain is built from TRBV19 and TRBJ2-7; 7 nucleotides match TRBD1. With V trimmed by 9 bases and J by 0 bases, 11 bases remained unmatched. Germline V gene data show CDR1 as LNHDA and CDR2 as SQIVND (reference sequence). The CDR3 totals 15 residues.